These T cell receptor beta chains were read from a single sample in a study of OX40 agonist ivuxolimab in advanced cancers. Some clones are missing from TCRdb's copy, which holds only in-frame ones; the method was immunoSEQ multiplex PCR. This sample yields over 55,000 clones, of which 65% to 90% are seen a single time; roughly 1.6% belongs to the top ten. Sequenced here: CD4+ or CD8+ T cells sorted from blood, sampled in a trial of the OX40 agonist ivuxolimab. The receptor set was obtained from an adult with an advanced solid tumor such as melanoma, head and neck, liver or kidney cancer. The CDR3 runs from the conserved cysteine through the conserved F or W. The order of the fields is CDR3 length, clone size, V gene, D gene, J gene, CDR3 protein, CDR3 DNA. The D gene is left open where the match is weak. Clone size, where shown, is once, few, many, or a class for clones that have expanded.

len: 14; abundance: few; v_gene: TRBV7-2; d_gene: .; j_gene: TRBJ2-5; CDR3aa: CASTPMGRQETQYF; CDR3nt: TGTGCCAGCACCCCCATGGGTCGGCAAGAGACCCAGTACTTC
len: 14; abundance: .; v_gene: TRBV6-1; d_gene: TRBD2; j_gene: TRBJ2-7; CDR3aa: CASQRGPASYEQYF; CDR3nt: TGTGCCAGCCAGCGGGGACCCGCGTCCTACGAGCAGTACTTC
len: 15; abundance: .; v_gene: TRBV19; d_gene: TRBD2; j_gene: TRBJ2-1; CDR3aa: CASSILAGLNNEQFF; CDR3nt: TGTGCCAGTAGTATACTAGCGGGACTTAACAATGAGCAGTTCTTC
len: 13; abundance: .; v_gene: TRBV6-5; d_gene: .; j_gene: TRBJ2-7; CDR3aa: CASSYGQGGEQYF; CDR3nt: TGTGCCAGCAGTTACGGGCAGGGTGGCGAGCAGTACTTC
len: 18; abundance: .; v_gene: TRBV5-1; d_gene: TRBD2; j_gene: TRBJ2-1; CDR3aa: CASSSPPFPGLRFNEQFF; CDR3nt: TGCGCCAGCAGCTCACCACCATTCCCGGGACTAAGGTTCAATGAGCAGTTCTTC
len: 17; abundance: .; v_gene: TRBV5-4; d_gene: TRBD2; j_gene: TRBJ2-5; CDR3aa: CASSLGLELADQETQYF; CDR3nt: TGTGCCAGCAGCCTGGGCTTGGAGCTAGCGGACCAAGAGACCCAGTACTTC
len: 15; abundance: once; v_gene: TRBV5-1; d_gene: TRBD1; j_gene: TRBJ2-5; CDR3aa: CASSLTGGSGETQYF; CDR3nt: TGCGCCAGCAGCTTGACAGGGGGCAGCGGAGAGACCCAGTACTTC
len: 13; abundance: once; v_gene: TRBV7-2; d_gene: TRBD2; j_gene: TRBJ2-1; CDR3aa: CAASGPSYNEQFF; CDR3nt: TGTGCCGCTAGCGGGCCCTCCTACAATGAGCAGTTCTTC
len: 15; abundance: .; v_gene: TRBV5-1; d_gene: .; j_gene: TRBJ2-6; CDR3aa: CASSFMASGANVLTF; CDR3nt: TGCGCCAGCAGCTTTATGGCGTCTGGGGCCAACGTCCTGACTTTC
len: 13; abundance: .; v_gene: TRBV7-2; d_gene: .; j_gene: TRBJ1-2; CDR3aa: CASSLLTEYGYTF; CDR3nt: TGTGCCAGCAGCTTGCTGACAGAGTATGGCTACACCTTC
len: 14; abundance: .; v_gene: TRBV28; d_gene: .; j_gene: TRBJ2-6; CDR3aa: CASSRYSGANVLTF; CDR3nt: TGTGCCAGCTCCCGGTATTCTGGGGCCAACGTCCTGACTTTC
len: 15; abundance: few; v_gene: TRBV27; d_gene: TRBD1; j_gene: TRBJ1-5; CDR3aa: CASNPGTGGNQPQHF; CDR3nt: TGTGCCAGCAACCCCGGGACAGGGGGCAATCAGCCCCAGCATTTT
len: 16; abundance: .; v_gene: TRBV18; d_gene: TRBD2; j_gene: TRBJ2-7; CDR3aa: CASSATTSGSLAEQYF; CDR3nt: TGTGCCAGCTCAGCGACCACTAGCGGGAGTTTAGCCGAGCAGTACTTC
len: 14; abundance: .; v_gene: TRBV28; d_gene: .; j_gene: TRBJ2-1; CDR3aa: CASSDPLGGDEQFF; CDR3nt: TGTGCCAGCAGTGACCCATTGGGGGGCGATGAGCAGTTCTTC
len: 17; abundance: once; v_gene: TRBV16; d_gene: TRBD1; j_gene: TRBJ1-4; CDR3aa: CASSQLLRTGTNEKLFF; CDR3nt: TGTGCCAGCAGCCAATTGCTCAGGACAGGGACTAATGAAAAACTGTTTTTT
len: 17; abundance: .; v_gene: TRBV5-1; d_gene: TRBD1; j_gene: TRBJ2-1; CDR3aa: CASSPGDREARRNEQFF; CDR3nt: TGCGCCAGCAGCCCAGGGGACAGGGAGGCCCGGAGGAATGAGCAGTTCTTC
len: 14; abundance: .; v_gene: TRBV25-1; d_gene: TRBD1; j_gene: TRBJ1-2; CDR3aa: CASRGQGAFSGYTF; CDR3nt: TGTGCCAGCCGGGGACAGGGGGCCTTCAGTGGCTACACCTTC
len: 13; abundance: .; v_gene: TRBV19; d_gene: .; j_gene: TRBJ2-2; CDR3aa: CASRPQYTGELFF; CDR3nt: TGTGCCAGTAGACCACAGTACACCGGGGAGCTGTTTTTT
len: 13; abundance: .; v_gene: TRBV7-3; d_gene: .; j_gene: TRBJ2-2; CDR3aa: CASSPILSGELFF; CDR3nt: TGTGCCAGCAGCCCAATTCTATCCGGGGAGCTGTTTTTT
len: 14; abundance: .; v_gene: TRBV11-2; d_gene: .; j_gene: TRBJ2-1; CDR3aa: CASRPGGSYNEQFF; CDR3nt: TGTGCCAGCAGGCCCGGGGGCTCCTACAATGAGCAGTTCTTC
len: 15; abundance: .; v_gene: TRBV28; d_gene: .; j_gene: TRBJ2-5; CDR3aa: CASLPRGQLQETQYF; CDR3nt: TGTGCCAGCCTCCCCCGCGGACAGCTCCAAGAGACCCAGTACTTC
len: 13; abundance: .; v_gene: TRBV7-2; d_gene: .; j_gene: TRBJ1-6; CDR3aa: CASSLDANSPLHF; CDR3nt: TGTGCCAGCAGCTTAGACGCCAATTCACCCCTCCACTTT
len: 13; abundance: .; v_gene: TRBV27; d_gene: .; j_gene: TRBJ2-3; CDR3aa: CASSDNREDTQYF; CDR3nt: TGTGCCAGCAGTGACAACAGGGAAGATACGCAGTATTTT
len: 16; abundance: .; v_gene: TRBV28; d_gene: TRBD1; j_gene: TRBJ2-2; CDR3aa: CASSFRGQGGPGELFF; CDR3nt: TGTGCCAGCAGTTTCAGGGGACAGGGGGGTCCCGGGGAGCTGTTTTTT
len: 16; abundance: .; v_gene: TRBV28; d_gene: TRBD2; j_gene: TRBJ2-7; CDR3aa: CASLPSAGLAAYEQYF; CDR3nt: TGTGCCAGCCTCCCTAGTGCGGGACTAGCGGCCTACGAGCAGTACTTC
len: 14; abundance: few; v_gene: TRBV7-3; d_gene: TRBD2; j_gene: TRBJ2-5; CDR3aa: CASSLGLAGETQYF; CDR3nt: TGTGCCAGCAGCTTAGGGCTAGCGGGCGAGACCCAGTACTTC
len: 14; abundance: once; v_gene: TRBV7-2; d_gene: .; j_gene: TRBJ2-1; CDR3aa: CASSPPNSNNEQFF; CDR3nt: TGTGCCAGCAGCCCTCCCAATTCCAACAATGAGCAGTTCTTC
len: 14; abundance: once; v_gene: TRBV5-1; d_gene: .; j_gene: TRBJ2-2; CDR3aa: CASSFDRNTGELFF; CDR3nt: TGCGCCAGCAGCTTTGACAGAAACACCGGGGAGCTGTTTTTT
len: 18; abundance: .; v_gene: TRBV27; d_gene: TRBD2; j_gene: TRBJ2-7; CDR3aa: CASRKGLAGVKHNYEQYF; CDR3nt: TGTGCCAGCAGAAAGGGACTAGCGGGAGTTAAGCATAACTACGAGCAGTACTTC
len: 17; abundance: .; v_gene: TRBV30; d_gene: TRBD2; j_gene: TRBJ2-1; CDR3aa: CAWNTYPTSGSNNEQFF; CDR3nt: TGTGCCTGGAACACCTATCCGACTAGCGGGAGCAATAATGAGCAGTTCTTC
len: 14; abundance: once; v_gene: TRBV10-2; d_gene: .; j_gene: TRBJ2-7; CDR3aa: CASTNPTGSYEQYF; CDR3nt: TGCGCCAGCACGAACCCGACGGGATCCTACGAGCAGTACTTC
len: 14; abundance: .; v_gene: TRBV28; d_gene: TRBD2; j_gene: TRBJ2-7; CDR3aa: CASSLRPGGSEQYF; CDR3nt: TGTGCCAGCAGTTTAAGGCCGGGAGGAAGCGAGCAGTACTTC
len: 14; abundance: .; v_gene: TRBV27; d_gene: .; j_gene: TRBJ1-4; CDR3aa: CASSGSRVGEKLFF; CDR3nt: TGTGCCAGCAGTGGGTCCAGGGTTGGTGAAAAACTGTTTTTT
len: 14; abundance: .; v_gene: TRBV18; d_gene: .; j_gene: TRBJ1-2; CDR3aa: CASSPGQFYYGYTF; CDR3nt: TGTGCCAGCTCACCCGGGCAGTTTTACTATGGCTACACCTTC
len: 19; abundance: .; v_gene: TRBV9; d_gene: .; j_gene: TRBJ2-3; CDR3aa: CASSPRLGGWTYSTDTQYF; CDR3nt: TGTGCCAGCAGCCCCCGTTTGGGCGGGTGGACTTATAGCACAGATACGCAGTATTTT
len: 13; abundance: .; v_gene: TRBV10-1; d_gene: .; j_gene: TRBJ1-1; CDR3aa: CASSPNLNTEAFF; CDR3nt: TGCGCCAGCAGTCCCAACCTGAACACTGAAGCTTTCTTT
len: 13; abundance: .; v_gene: TRBV29-1; d_gene: .; j_gene: TRBJ2-2; CDR3aa: CSVGLGRTGELFF; CDR3nt: TGCAGCGTTGGGCTGGGAAGAACCGGGGAGCTGTTTTTT
len: 12; abundance: .; v_gene: TRBV28; d_gene: .; j_gene: TRBJ2-7; CDR3aa: CASISPPYEQYF; CDR3nt: TGTGCCAGCATTTCACCCCCATACGAGCAGTACTTC
len: 14; abundance: .; v_gene: TRBV5-1; d_gene: .; j_gene: TRBJ2-3; CDR3aa: CASSFSQYTDTQYF; CDR3nt: TGCGCCAGCAGCTTCAGTCAATACACAGATACGCAGTATTTT
len: 14; abundance: .; v_gene: TRBV25-1; d_gene: .; j_gene: TRBJ2-2; CDR3aa: CASTLTGSAGELFF; CDR3nt: TGTGCCAGCACCCTTACAGGGAGCGCCGGGGAGCTGTTTTTT
len: 17; abundance: .; v_gene: TRBV4-2; d_gene: .; j_gene: TRBJ2-5; CDR3aa: CASSQDLAEAIQETQYF; CDR3nt: TGTGCCAGCAGCCAAGATCTCGCGGAGGCGATCCAAGAGACCCAGTACTTC
len: 16; abundance: .; v_gene: TRBV5-1; d_gene: TRBD2; j_gene: TRBJ2-5; CDR3aa: CASSLVVAGEVETQYF; CDR3nt: TGCGCCAGCAGCTTGGTGGTAGCGGGAGAGGTAGAGACCCAGTACTTC
len: 15; abundance: .; v_gene: TRBV15; d_gene: .; j_gene: TRBJ2-7; CDR3aa: CATAPEDSRRNEQYF; CDR3nt: TGTGCCACCGCCCCCGAAGACTCCCGTCGAAACGAGCAGTACTTC
len: 17; abundance: .; v_gene: TRBV5-1; d_gene: .; j_gene: TRBJ2-6; CDR3aa: CASSFRGAVSGANVLTF; CDR3nt: TGCGCCAGCAGCTTCCGGGGGGCGGTCTCTGGGGCCAACGTCCTGACTTTC
len: 15; abundance: .; v_gene: TRBV2; d_gene: .; j_gene: TRBJ2-4; CDR3aa: CASSEEGVAKNIQYF; CDR3nt: TGTGCCAGCAGTGAAGAGGGGGTAGCCAAAAACATTCAGTACTTC
len: 15; abundance: .; v_gene: TRBV27; d_gene: TRBD1; j_gene: TRBJ2-2; CDR3aa: CASSIRTGRTGELFF; CDR3nt: TGTGCCAGCAGCATACGGACAGGACGGACCGGGGAGCTGTTTTTT
len: 14; abundance: .; v_gene: TRBV7-2; d_gene: TRBD2; j_gene: TRBJ2-1; CDR3aa: CASSIAGGPYEQFF; CDR3nt: TGTGCCAGCAGCATAGCGGGAGGGCCATATGAGCAGTTCTTC
len: 12; abundance: .; v_gene: TRBV19; d_gene: TRBD1; j_gene: TRBJ1-2; CDR3aa: CASSTRTGSYTF; CDR3nt: TGTGCCAGTAGTACCCGGACAGGGAGCTACACCTTC
len: 16; abundance: once; v_gene: TRBV10-3; d_gene: TRBD1; j_gene: TRBJ1-5; CDR3aa: CAINQQGPNSNQPQHF; CDR3nt: TGTGCCATCAACCAACAGGGGCCCAATAGCAATCAGCCCCAGCATTTT
len: 15; abundance: .; v_gene: TRBV19; d_gene: .; j_gene: TRBJ1-3; CDR3aa: CASSMGSSPRNTIYF; CDR3nt: TGTGCCAGTAGTATGGGCTCGTCCCCACGAAACACCATATATTTT
len: 15; abundance: .; v_gene: TRBV5-1; d_gene: .; j_gene: TRBJ1-1; CDR3aa: CASSFGGRLNTEAFF; CDR3nt: TGCGCCAGCAGCTTTGGAGGCCGTCTGAACACTGAAGCTTTCTTT
len: 13; abundance: .; v_gene: TRBV6-1; d_gene: TRBD1; j_gene: TRBJ2-7; CDR3aa: CASSRRTGDEQYF; CDR3nt: TGTGCCAGCAGTAGACGGACAGGGGACGAGCAGTACTTC
len: 15; abundance: .; v_gene: TRBV28; d_gene: TRBD1; j_gene: TRBJ2-7; CDR3aa: CASSIEQGEAYEQYF; CDR3nt: TGTGCCAGCAGTATCGAACAGGGGGAAGCCTACGAGCAGTACTTC
len: 12; abundance: .; v_gene: TRBV30; d_gene: .; j_gene: TRBJ1-2; CDR3aa: CAWSGGNYGYTF; CDR3nt: TGTGCCTGGAGCGGGGGGAACTATGGCTACACCTTC